This T cell receptor beta chain comes out of a study of control samples from healthy donors and cancer patients. On this clone itself: This sample also contains other DNA sequences that code for the same CDR3.

This CDR3 is 14 amino acids long. Trimming removed 7 bases from V and 0 bases from J, with 9 bases in between. Per the germline V gene, CDR1 is SNHLY and CDR2 is FYNNEI. Here immunoSEQ multiplex PCR was the method, and the copy in TCRdb shows in-frame clones only, minus some. The sample has about 89,000 clones, roughly 84% seen once; the top ten hold roughly 2.1%. The source of this sequence is a woman in her forties in good health. J is TRBJ2-2 and V is TRBV2, with a tentative D call TRBD2 (5 bases). The source material was blood. CDR3 bases: TGTGCCAGCATACGGGATGCGAACACCGGGGAGCTGTTTTTT. This gives the protein CASIRDANTGELFF.